The present T cell receptor (beta chain) was sequenced within a study of circulating and synovial CD4+ cells in juvenile arthritis (dated by TCRdb to the mid-2010s). Notes on the research overall: TCRbeta CDR3 repertoires of circulating HLA-DR+ CD4 T cells, bulk blood CD4 T cells and synovial CD4 T cells were compared within each patient. The goal of the repertoire sequencing was to confirm that synovial clonotypes were enriched in a circulating synovial-like CD4 T cell subset. Summary of the overall study and its limitations: Since overlap with synovium went up as sequencing depth increased, the measured fractions of shared clonotypes likely underestimated the full repertoire overlap. Lower diversity was observed in synovial and circulating pathogenic-like lymphocyte repertoires than in bulk blood CD4 repertoires, and some CPL samples were found to be as oligoclonal as synovium. Because T cell genome counts differed by at least an order of magnitude between CPL and bulk blood CD4 samples, sample-size effects were addressed. The difference between circulating pathogenic-like lymphocytes and bulk blood T cells was not detected by traditional Vbeta family usage analysis. Circulating pathogenic-like lymphocytes clustered together with synovial T cells, and compared with bulk blood, the circulating pathogenic-like lymphocytes shared a substantially higher fraction of CDR3 sequences with synovium.

Donors of the sequenced samples were patients with active juvenile idiopathic arthritis. Cells were sorted right after thawing, and dead cells were excluded with Live/Dead Fixable Near-IR Stain. To prepare the library, the immunoSEQ multiplex PCR assay was applied. An external provider performed TCRbeta CDR3 sequencing as a commercial service. Per the source publication's procedure: Productive nucleotide sequences and amino acid sequences obtained through in silico translation were used in the analyses. Diversity was measured as Renyi entropy over a range of alpha values, and the median of 200 repeated subsamples was taken to equalise sample size. Pairwise repertoire distance was calculated as one minus the Chao-modified Jaccard index to correct for under-sampling and was used for clustering. Frequency-weighted overlap with synovial clonotypes was calculated over 200 sample sizes with 200 draws without replacement at each size, and the overlap was reported at the size of the smaller sample. In TCRdb, the immuneACCESS table is reduced to in-frame sequences with V and J assigned. These tables do not hold every clone; where another copy was compared, an unresolved V gene accounts for under half, and the others remain unexplained. V and J calls and clone size are copied from that table; D and trimming were computed from the DNA. A total of about 32,000 clones appear in this sample, 80% to 95% of them only once. Around 3% of the sample goes to the ten largest clones.

To note about this clone: This clone's antigen is unknown. Base-call qualities are not available, and no considerably larger clone is one nucleotide away.

The germline ends are 16 bases apart after V is trimmed by 8 bases and J by 3 bases. The germline V gene sets CDR1 to SQVTM and CDR2 to ANQGSEA. The CDR3 holds 13 amino acids from the cysteine to the phenylalanine. The retained sequence is limited to the CDR3, 39 bases, with the frame set at the first base. This TCR derives from a human donor with juvenile idiopathic arthritis. The material sequenced was CD4+ T cells from blood. Recombination connected TRBV29-1 to TRBJ1-1; no confident D gene assignment can be made. The DNA sequence reads TGCAGCATAAAGGACGGGAGCTACACTGAAGCTTTCTTT. Its coded protein is CSIKDGSYTEAFF.